These 16 T cell receptor beta chains were all obtained from the same sample, sequenced in a study of regulatory T cells in long-lasting Graves disease (dated by TCRdb to about 2021). The library relied on multiplex PCR. The data were produced on an Illumina HiSeq 4000. iRepertoire HTBI primers and Arm-PCR amplification of CDR3 regions were used to construct TCR beta libraries. TCRdb applied fastp at Q25 and MiXCR to the public reads, then kept only in-frame beta chains. Every distinct CDR3 protein forms one entry, paired with its most common genes and DNA. The sample records around 430,000 distinct CDR3 sequences, about 20% of which are singletons. The ten largest clones represent around 12% of the sample. Taken with the paper, the label for time point translates to: persistent/refractory GD, antithyroid drugs over 5 years with positive TRAb. RNA was extracted from PBMCs in TRIzol for both TCR sequencing and RNA sequencing.

Specimen: peripheral blood mononuclear cells (PBMCs), collected when the disease was refractory, from a patient treated with antithyroid drugs. The receptor source for this set is a female donor with Graves disease.

The J gene is TRBJ2-2, the V gene TRBV6-5; D not resolved. This CDR3 is built from 17 residues. CDR1 is MNHEY and CDR2 is SVGAGI in the germline V gene. Trimming pared 0 bases from V and 2 bases from J, leaving 13 bases between. The CDR3 here is CASSYSSWTDNTGELFF. The CDR3 DNA sequence: TGTGCCAGCAGTTACTCTTCTTGGACGGATAACACCGGGGAGCTGTTTTTT.

Details on this clonotype: Germline and junction disagree at one end, which may indicate a read error. In DNA form, the CDR3 reads TGTGCCAGCAGCCAAGATGATACAGGGCGCCACCACTTC. Its protein is CASSQDDTGRHHF. The V gene is TRBV3-1, the J gene TRBJ2-7; D possibly corresponds to TRBD1 (6 bases). Germline values: CDR1 LGHDT, CDR2 YNNKEL (reference sequence). There are 13 residues in the CDR3.

This clonotype was observed many times. J is TRBJ1-5 and V is TRBV28; 8 bases fit TRBD1. The CDR3 length is 13 residues. Germline V gene lookup returns CDR1 MDHEN and CDR2 SYDVKM. V dropped 5 bases and J dropped 4; count of bases not matched to a gene: 1. CDR3 sequence (DNA): TGTGCCAGCAGTGGACAGGGTAATCAGCCCCAGCATTTT. Its protein product is CASSGQGNQPQHF.

There are many counts of this clonotype. The chain is built from TRBV12-3 or TRBV12-4 and TRBJ1-2; D is possibly TRBD1 (6 bases). Trimming left V 6 bases short and J 2 bases short, with 13 bases between. The CDR3 totals 14 residues. The CDR3 region has the DNA TGTGCCAGCAGCCCACGGGGGGCCAACTATGGCTACACCTTC. It translates to CASSPRGANYGYTF.

The sample holds many counts of this clonotype. The chain combines TRBV11-2 with TRBJ1-1, with a possible D match to TRBD1 (6 bases). Trimming shortened V by 2 bases and J by 7 bases, and 11 bases separated the two germline ends. There are 13 residues in the CDR3. Germline V gene sequence: CDR1 SGHAT, CDR2 FQNNGV. The CDR3 nucleotides read TGTGCCAGCAGCTTAATTCAGGGGAGTGAAGCTTTCTTT. Its protein is CASSLIQGSEAFF. Supplemented by reference TRBV11-2 and TRBJ1-1, the full variable domain reads EAGVAQSPRYKIIEKRQSVAFWCNPISGHATLYWYQQILGQGPKLLIQFQNNGVVDDSQLPKDRFSAERLKGVDSTLKIQPAKLEDSAVYLCASSLIQGSEAFFGQGTRLTVV.

The chain joins TRBV20-1 to TRBJ1-2, with D tentatively TRBD1 (6 bases). The length of the CDR3 is 14 residues. Germline CDR1 is DFQATT and CDR2 is SNEGSKA (reference sequence). The germline V and J ends were trimmed by 5 bases and 4 bases, with 17 bases remaining between them. The CDR3: CSAGGQTFPYGYTF. CDR3 nucleotide sequence: TGCAGTGCTGGAGGACAGACTTTCCCCTATGGCTACACCTTC.

The chain combines TRBV7-2 with TRBJ2-1; unclear D gene. This CDR3 is built from 12 residues. The germline V and J ends were trimmed by 0 bases and 5 bases, with 2 bases remaining between them. The germline gives CDR1 SGHTA, CDR2 FQGNSA. As DNA, the CDR3 is TGTGCCAGCAGCTTAGCCCACAATGAGCAGTTCTTC. This gives the protein CASSLAHNEQFF. The full variable domain, rest sourced from reference TRBV7-2 and TRBJ2-1, is GAGVSQSPSNKVTEKGKDVELRCDPISGHTALYWYRQSLGQGLEFLIYFQGNSAPDKSGLPSDRFSAERTGGSVSTLTIQRTQQEDSAVYLCASSLAHNEQFFGPGTRLTVL.

This clonotype was recorded only once. The rearrangement uses TRBV27 and TRBJ2-7, with TRBD1 identical over 10 bases. The CDR3 has 16 amino acids. Trimming at V came to 6 bases and at J to 3 bases, leaving 11 bases not matched to a gene. The germline gives CDR1 MNHEY, CDR2 SMNVEV (reference sequence). Here the CDR3 DNA reads TGTGCCAGCAGGGGAGTCGGGACAGGGGTTAACTACGAGCAGTACTTC. This encodes CASRGVGTGVNYEQYF.

This clonotype was seen once. The chain couples TRBV27 to TRBJ2-7, with 8 bases that match TRBD1. The CDR3 loop spans 15 amino acids. Trimming took 3 bases from V and 5 from J; bases not matched to a gene: 9. Germline loops: CDR1 MNHEY, CDR2 SMNVEV (reference sequence). CDR3 loop: CASSLSGDRGHEQYF. CDR3 DNA sequence: TGTGCCAGCAGTTTGTCAGGTGACAGGGGACACGAGCAGTACTTC.

The rearrangement links TRBV12-3 or TRBV12-4 to TRBJ1-4; 7 nucleotides line up with TRBD1. The CDR3 has 14 amino acids. Trimming at V came to 7 bases and at J to 6 bases, leaving 8 bases not matched to a gene. The CDR3 sequence: CASKGETGYEKLFF. The CDR3 coding sequence is TGTGCCAGCAAGGGGGAGACAGGGTATGAAAAACTGTTTTTT.

This clonotype appeared many times. The gene calls are TRBV28 and TRBJ2-7; 7 positions agree with TRBD2. Germline CDR1 is MDHEN and CDR2 is SYDVKM. V gave up 3 bases and J gave up 2 bases; unmatched junction bases: 4. There are 14 residues in the CDR3. The CDR3 DNA sequence: TGTGCCAGCAGTTTTACCGGGGGGACCTACGAGCAGTACTTC. Translated, it gives CASSFTGGTYEQYF.

The V call is TRBV4-3, the J call TRBJ1-1; 7 bases match TRBD1. The germline CDR1 and CDR2 sequences are LGHNA and YSLEER. V trimming: 0 bases; J trimming: 11 bases; junction bases outside the gene matches: 3. The CDR3 is made up of 12 amino acids. Here the CDR3 reads CASSQEQGVAFF. The CDR3 coding sequence is TGCGCCAGCAGCCAAGAGCAGGGGGTTGCTTTCTTT.

The DNA of the CDR3 is TGTGCCAGCAAGAAGGGGACAGTGAACACTGAAGCTTTCTTT. It encodes CASKKGTVNTEAFF. This sequence joins TRBV5-8 and TRBJ1-1; 7 nucleotides align to TRBD1. Germline CDR1 is SGHTS and CDR2 is YDEGEE. The CDR3 has 14 amino acids. The J segment lost 0 bases and the V segment lost 6 bases, leaving 5 bases of the junction unmatched.

The chain is built from TRBV3-1 and TRBJ2-7; the D gene is possibly TRBD1 (6 bases). This CDR3 spans 17 amino acids. Germline CDR1 reads LGHDT; CDR2 reads YNNKEL (reference sequence). Trimming shortened V by 5 bases and J by 6 bases, and 26 bases separated the two germline ends. CDR3 amino acids: CASSFSNRDTNGGEQYF. Written as DNA, the CDR3 is TGTGCCAGCAGCTTCTCTAACCGGGACACTAATGGGGGCGAGCAGTACTTC.

There are many counts of this clonotype. The chain has TRBV24-1 and TRBJ2-5; TRBD2 agrees at 7 bases. The CDR3 loop spans 15 amino acids. Looked up from germline, CDR1 is KGHDR and CDR2 is SFDVKD. The V and J ends lost 2 bases and 5 bases, in that order; junction bases with no gene match: 7. DNA of the CDR3: TGTGCCACCAGTGATTCCAGCGGGGCCTGGGAGACCCAGTACTTC. Its translation is CATSDSSGAWETQYF.

V gene TRBV20-1 combines with J gene TRBJ2-2, with 9 bases matching TRBD2. With 6 bases clipped from V and 9 bases from J, the junction kept 11 bases outside the gene matches. This CDR3 has 14 amino acids. Germline V gene lookup returns CDR1 DFQATT and CDR2 SNEGSKA (reference sequence). CDR3 in amino acids: CSALAGMGTRELFF. As DNA, the CDR3 is TGCAGTGCCCTAGCGGGAATGGGGACCAGGGAGCTGTTTTTT.